The TCR beta chain described here comes from a study of control samples from healthy donors and cancer patients. This clone turned up a few times. Sequencing used immunoSEQ multiplex PCR; TCRdb keeps in-frame clones, though not all of them. The sample has over 100,000 clones; approximately 90% are singletons. V lost 3 bases and J lost 4, with 20 bases in between. CDR1 is SGDLS and CDR2 is YYNGEE in the germline V gene. The CDR3 sequence is 16 residues long. The sequence came from a woman aged 45-65 years in good health. This chain uses TRBV9 with TRBJ2-7; possible D gene TRBD1, 5 bases. The sequenced material came from blood. The CDR3 protein is CASSAEAVDRGYEQYF. The CDR3 DNA follows: TGTGCCAGCAGCGCCGAGGCGGTGGATAGGGGATACGAGCAGTACTTC.